A single sample gave rise to the 2 T cell receptor beta chains below, sequenced in a study of blood T cell repertoires in COVID-19. Repertoires were generated with immunoSEQ multiplex PCR, while TCRdb's copy carries only in-frame clones and drops some. The repertoire holds 200,000 to 250,000 clones, with around nine tenths as singletons. Sequenced material: peripheral blood. The receptor source for this set is a young man with active or convalescent COVID-19.

The rearrangement links TRBV27 to TRBJ1-3; a weak D match, TRBD1 (6 bases). This CDR3 comprises 16 residues. V lost 6 bases and J lost 2, with 17 bases in between. CDR1 and CDR2 (germline): MNHEY, SMNVEV (reference sequence). The CDR3 reads CASSRIGGAPGNTIYF. The DNA of the CDR3 is TGTGCCAGCAGCCGAATTGGGGGGGCCCCTGGAAACACCATATATTTT.

The J gene is TRBJ1-5, the V gene TRBV2, with 10 bases matching TRBD1. Germline loops: CDR1 SNHLY, CDR2 FYNNEI. The CDR3 spans 18 residues. Trimming cost V 2 bases and J 5 bases; bases outside gene matches: 12. The CDR3: CASSERDRGRYLDQPQHF. Written as DNA, the CDR3 is TGTGCCAGCAGTGAACGGGACAGGGGTCGGTATTTGGATCAGCCCCAGCATTTT. The full variable domain, rest sourced from reference TRBV2 and TRBJ1-5, is EPEVTQTPSHQVTQMGQEVILRCVPISNHLYFYWYRQILGQKVEFLVSFYNNEISEKSEIFDDQFSVERPDGSNFTLKIRSTKLEDSAMYFCASSERDRGRYLDQPQHFGDGTRLSIL.